This is a list of T cell receptor beta chains from one sample in a study of tumor and adjacent non-tumor tissue in lung cancer. Via MiXCR, TCRdb re-called the multiplex PCR reads, giving one row per CDR3 protein. Of approximately 140,000 distinct CDR3 sequences listed, around 66% were seen once; the top ten hold 15% to 20%. The sample consisted of lung tumor tissue. These receptors came from a man between 60 and 75 years old with small cell lung cancer. Each CDR3 is given with its conserved first and last residue. The order of the fields is D gene, clone size, J gene, V gene, CDR3 protein, CDR3 DNA. A D gene is named only where the DNA matches it firmly. Size is stated for part of the rows, as once, few or many counts, or as a class when the clone is expanded.

>NA|few|TRBJ1-2|TRBV7-8
CASSPAAIYYGYTF
TGTGCCAGCAGCCCCGCAGCGATCTACTATGGCTACACCTTC
>NA|NA|TRBJ2-3|TRBV12-3/TRBV12-4
CASRRGTDTQYF
TGTGCCAGCAGAAGGGGCACAGATACGCAGTATTTT
>NA|many|TRBJ2-3|TRBV6-5
CASRGRGHLTDTQYF
TGTGCCAGCAGAGGTCGGGGGCATCTCACAGATACGCAGTATTTT
>NA|few|TRBJ1-6|TRBV6-6
CASSYKDSYNSPLHF
TGTGCCAGCAGTTACAAGGATTCCTATAATTCACCCCTCCACTTT
>NA|NA|TRBJ2-1|TRBV29-1
CSSWVRVYNEQFF
TGCAGCTCCTGGGTCAGGGTCTACAATGAGCAGTTCTTC
>TRBD2|NA|TRBJ2-1|TRBV6-1
CASSGLTSGRDNEQFF
TGTGCCAGCAGTGGCCTCACTAGCGGAAGGGACAATGAGCAGTTCTTC
>NA|NA|TRBJ2-5|TRBV11-2
CASGLNQVTEYF
TGTGCCAGCGGCCTTAATCAAGTGACCGAGTACTTC
>NA|NA|TRBJ2-1|TRBV11-3
CGSSLRGTVYKEQFF
TGTGGCAGTAGCTTACGGGGGACGGTGTACAAAGAGCAGTTCTTC
>NA|many|TRBJ2-3|TRBV6-5
CASASADTQYF
TGTGCCAGCGCCTCAGCAGATACGCAGTATTTT
>TRBD1|many|TRBJ1-1|TRBV29-1
CSVAETGAMNTEAFF
TGCAGCGTCGCGGAGACAGGGGCTATGAACACTGAAGCTTTCTTT
>NA|NA|TRBJ2-6|TRBV25-1
CASADSSGANVLTF
TGTGCCAGCGCCGACAGCTCTGGGGCCAACGTCCTGACTTTC
>TRBD1|NA|TRBJ2-7|TRBV6-4
CASCDCVDRDRVNEQYF
TGTGCCAGCTGTGACTGCGTGGACCGGGACAGGGTAAACGAGCAGTACTTC
>NA|NA|TRBJ1-1|TRBV20-1
CSASTRDVGGTEAFF
TGCAGTGCTTCGACCCGGGACGTCGGAGGTACTGAAGCTTTCTTT
>TRBD2|NA|TRBJ2-3|TRBV9
CASSASGTSGTDTQYF
TGTGCCAGCAGCGCTTCCGGGACTAGCGGCACAGATACGCAGTATTTT
>TRBD1|many|TRBJ1-1|TRBV6-2/TRBV6-3
CASILGQGRPEAFF
TGTGCCAGCATCCTCGGACAGGGACGCCCTGAAGCTTTCTTT
>NA|many|TRBJ2-5|TRBV20-1
CSAFETQRVTQYF
TGCAGTGCCTTTGAAACTCAAAGAGTGACCCAGTACTTC
>TRBD2|NA|TRBJ2-3|TRBV5-5
CASSLQTWVAGEEGNTQYF
TGTGCCAGCAGCTTGCAAACTTGGGTAGCGGGAGAAGAGGGAAATACGCAGTATTTT
>NA|NA|TRBJ2-7|TRBV11-2
CASSLELISSNEQYF
TGTGCCAGTAGCTTAGAGCTGATCAGCTCCAACGAGCAGTACTTC
>TRBD2|many|TRBJ2-1|TRBV29-1
CSVAGGRAYNEQFF
TGCAGCGTTGCGGGCGGGAGGGCCTACAATGAGCAGTTCTTC
>NA|many|TRBJ1-1|TRBV29-1
CSVSGTAMNTEAFF
TGCAGCGTTTCCGGGACGGCTATGAACACTGAAGCTTTCTTT
>NA|NA|TRBJ2-3|TRBV13
CASSHYRKDTQYF
TGTGCCAGCAGCCACTACAGGAAAGATACGCAGTATTTT
>TRBD2|NA|TRBJ2-3|TRBV20-1
CSASGLAELDTQYF
TGCAGTGCCTCGGGACTAGCGGAGTTAGATACGCAGTACTTT
>TRBD2|few|TRBJ2-2|TRBV2
CASSGAGANAGELFF
TGTGCCAGCAGTGGAGCGGGGGCGAACGCCGGGGAGCTGTTTTTT
>NA|NA|TRBJ2-7|TRBV7-8
CASSTRTFEQYF
TGTGCCAGCAGCACCCGGACTTTTGAGCAGTACTTC
>NA|NA|TRBJ2-2|TRBV11-3
CASSLLVNTGELFF
TGTGCCAGCAGCTTATTAGTGAACACCGGGGAGCTGTTTTTT
>TRBD1|NA|TRBJ2-1|TRBV6-5
CASSRQGSCNKQFF
TGTGCTAGCAGTCGACAGGGGTCCTGCAATAAGCAGTTCTTC
>NA|few|TRBJ2-3|TRBV29-1
CSVAEGHSTDTQYF
TGCAGCGTTGCCGAGGGCCACAGCACAGATACGCAGTATTTT
>TRBD1|NA|TRBJ1-4|TRBV6-5
CDTSLRGGLGEKLFF
TGTGACACCAGTCTGAGAGGGGGCTTGGGGGAAAAACTGTTTTTT
>TRBD2|few|TRBJ2-5|TRBV5-4
CASSLGGLAVETQYF
TGTGCCAGCAGCTTGGGCGGGCTAGCGGTTGAGACCCAGTACTTC
>NA|many|TRBJ2-1|TRBV6-2/TRBV6-3
CASNNYNEQFF
TGTGCCAGCAACAACTACAATGAGCAGTTCTTC
>NA|NA|TRBJ1-2|TRBV20-1
CIAPNHGYTF
TGCATTGCGCCCAACCATGGCTACACCTTC
>NA|NA|TRBJ1-4|TRBV5-4
CASSAQGSTNEKLFF
TGTGCCAGCAGCGCTCAGGGGTCAACTAATGAAAAACTGTTTTTT
>NA|once|TRBJ1-1|TRBV6-6
CASRYSVMEAFF
TGTGCTAGCAGATATTCCGTTATGGAAGCTTTCTTT
>NA|NA|TRBJ1-1|TRBV12-3/TRBV12-4
CASSRDSGYIEAFF
TGTGCCAGCAGTCGGGACTCGGGGTACATTGAAGCTTTCTTT
>TRBD2|few|TRBJ2-1|TRBV4-2
CASSHLSGGYSYNEQFF
TGTGCCAGCAGCCATCTCTCGGGAGGCTACTCCTACAATGAGCAGTTCTTC